These 17 T cell receptor beta chains came from one sample sequenced in a study of cytomegalovirus exposure and HLA in healthy donors (dated by TCRdb to about 2017). Library preparation used the immunoSEQ multiplex PCR assay. For the multiplex PCR, a mixture combining 60 forward primers for TCR Vbeta segments and 13 reverse primers for TCR Jbeta segments was used. This is the immuneACCESS table as TCRdb keeps it, with only in-frame sequences that have V and J called. A part of the clones is gone; compared with another copy, unresolved V genes explain less than half, and the rest is unexplained. Present in this sample are approximately 200,000 clones, 65% to 80% of which were seen just once. Of the sample, 4.4% falls within the top ten clones. The sequencing input was PBMCs. Every receptor here comes from a woman in her twenties or thirties in good health and CMV-seropositive.

The V gene is TRBV9, the J gene TRBJ2-7; 10 nucleotides line up with TRBD2. J lost 0 bases, V lost 4 bases, and 13 bases had no gene match. The CDR3 is made up of 18 amino acids. Germline loops: CDR1 SGDLS, CDR2 YYNGEE. The CDR3 DNA reads as TGTGCCAGCAGCATAGACGCTAGCGGGGGCGCCAGCTCCTACGAGCAGTACTTC. Its protein is CASSIDASGGASSYEQYF.

The J gene is TRBJ2-1, the V gene TRBV28, with TRBD2 matching over 12 bases. Germline CDR1 is MDHEN and CDR2 is SYDVKM. The V gene end was trimmed by 9 bases and the J gene end by 0 bases; junction bases not matched to a gene: 12. The CDR3 runs 18 residues. Here the CDR3 reads CASLAGGSDPSSYNEQFF. CDR3 coding DNA: TGTGCCAGTCTAGCGGGGGGGAGCGATCCCAGCTCCTACAATGAGCAGTTCTTC.

This clone was recorded a few times. This chain connects TRBV7-8 to TRBJ2-2; D is possibly TRBD1 (6 bases). Germline V gene lookup returns CDR1 SGHVS and CDR2 FQNEAQ. The CDR3 runs 13 residues. V lost 8 bases and J lost 7, with 14 bases in between. CDR3 residues: CASGRGKDGELFF. The DNA for the CDR3 is TGTGCCAGCGGCAGGGGTAAAGACGGGGAGCTGTTTTTT.

The chain carries TRBV4-3 and TRBJ2-1; 7 nucleotides agree with TRBD1. This CDR3 has 17 residues. Germline V gives CDR1 LGHNA, CDR2 YSLEER. Losses at the gene ends were 5 bases for V and 4 bases for J; bases not matched to a gene: 14. The DNA for the CDR3 is TGCGCCAGCAGCGATCGCGGACAGGACGGGTTTTACAATGAGCAGTTCTTC. This translates into CASSDRGQDGFYNEQFF.

The chain recombines TRBV5-1 with TRBJ2-7, with 7 nucleotides matching TRBD1. In germline, CDR1 is SGHRS, CDR2 YFSETQ. V lost 4 bases to trimming and J lost 0 bases; unmatched junction nucleotides: 1. The length of the CDR3 is 13 residues. The CDR3 region is CASSAGGSYEQYF. Written as DNA, the CDR3 is TGCGCCAGCAGCGCAGGGGGCTCCTACGAGCAGTACTTC.

The rearrangement uses TRBV5-1 and TRBJ1-2; 7 positions agree with TRBD1. The J segment lost 0 bases and the V segment lost 4 bases, leaving 3 bases of the junction unmatched. The CDR3 covers 14 residues. Germline CDR1 SGHRS, CDR2 YFSETQ. The chain's CDR3 is CASSLGTANYGYTF. CDR3 DNA sequence: TGCGCCAGCAGCCTAGGGACAGCTAACTATGGCTACACCTTC.

This clone was found a few times. The gene calls are TRBV5-8 and TRBJ2-1; TRBD1 aligns across 11 bases. The V gene end was trimmed by 5 bases and the J gene end by 8 bases; junction bases not matched to a gene: 18. Germline CDR1 SGHTS, CDR2 YDEGEE. This CDR3 comprises 18 residues. The CDR3 nucleotides are TGTGCCAGCAGAATCCGGGACAGGGGGGTCAACAGACGGGATGAGCAGTTCTTC. Its translation is CASRIRDRGVNRRDEQFF.

This chain joins TRBV10-3 and TRBJ2-1; possibly TRBD1 for D (5 bases). Per germline, CDR1 ENHRY and CDR2 SYGVKD. The CDR3 is 14 amino acids. V shed 0 bases and J shed 9 bases, with 12 bases lying between them. CDR3 region: CAISESSRVGEQFF. The CDR3 nucleotides read TGTGCCATCAGTGAGTCGAGCAGGGTCGGTGAGCAGTTCTTC.

V and J are TRBV25-1 and TRBJ2-5, with D perhaps matching TRBD1 (6 bases). Germline V gene lookup returns CDR1 MGHDK and CDR2 SYGVNS. Deletions cut 3 bases from V and 5 bases from J, with 10 bases between. The length of the CDR3 is 13 residues. The CDR3 spells CASSEGARETQYF. The DNA of the CDR3 is TGTGCCAGCAGTGAGGGGGCGCGGGAGACCCAGTACTTC.

This chain joins TRBV9 and TRBJ2-7; D remains unclear. This CDR3 is 13 amino acids long. V was cut by 3 bases and J by 6 bases, with 13 bases left in between. Germline CDR1 is SGDLS and CDR2 is YYNGEE. The CDR3 DNA follows: TGTGCCAGCAGCGCCGTAGCCGGTACCGAGCAGTACTTC. Translated: CASSAVAGTEQYF.

This rearrangement joins TRBV15 to TRBJ2-3, with D possibly matching TRBD1 (6 bases). Trimming removed 1 base at V and 1 base at J, with 12 bases between. Per the germline V gene, CDR1 is LNHNV and CDR2 is YYDKDF (reference sequence). The CDR3 has 16 residues. The CDR3 DNA follows: TGTGCCACCAGCAGAGGCAGGGGAGAGGGCACAGATACGCAGTATTTT. Amino acids: CATSRGRGEGTDTQYF.

The chain has TRBV2 and TRBJ2-5; a weak D match, TRBD1 (6 bases). Per the germline V gene, CDR1 is SNHLY and CDR2 is FYNNEI. Trimming shortened V by 8 bases and J by 5 bases, and 15 bases separated the two germline ends. The CDR3 extends over 13 amino acids. CDR3 residues: CASARDNEETQYF. The DNA for the CDR3 is TGTGCCAGCGCCCGGGACAACGAGGAGACCCAGTACTTC.

The rearrangement uses TRBV7-9 and TRBJ2-7; no reliable D call. The V gene's germline CDR1 is SEHNR and CDR2 FQNEAQ (reference sequence). The CDR3 has 14 amino acids. Trimming removed 4 bases from V and 2 bases from J, with 12 bases in between. The CDR3 region has the DNA TGTGCCAGCAGCTCCGTACGCGTAACCTACGAGCAGTACTTC. Translation gives CASSSVRVTYEQYF.

The sample holds one count of this clone. The V and J genes are TRBV27 and TRBJ1-1; no definite D call. The CDR3 has 15 amino acids. CDR1 MNHEY and CDR2 SMNVEV come from the germline V gene (reference sequence). V lost 6 bases and J lost 0, with 14 bases in between. The CDR3 region has the DNA TGTGCCAGCAGGTGGAAGGGAGCCATGAACACTGAAGCTTTCTTT. Its protein is CASRWKGAMNTEAFF.

The chain joins TRBV5-1 to TRBJ2-1; 12 bases match TRBD2. The CDR3 covers 14 residues. Germline values: CDR1 SGHRS, CDR2 YFSETQ. V gave up 7 bases and J gave up 10 bases; unmatched junction bases: 9. This chain's CDR3 is CASGRTSGEREQFF. As DNA, the CDR3 is TGCGCCAGCGGCAGGACTAGCGGGGAGAGGGAGCAGTTCTTC.

The chain carries TRBV11-2 and TRBJ1-2, with a tentative D call TRBD1 (5 bases). Trimming shortened V by 7 bases and J by 8 bases, and 17 bases separated the two germline ends. From germline, CDR1 is SGHAT and CDR2 FQNNGV. This CDR3 spans 13 amino acids. The CDR3 sequence is CASTERGWDGYTF. The CDR3 DNA reads as TGTGCCAGCACCGAGCGGGGGTGGGACGGCTACACCTTC. The full variable domain, with the rest looked up from reference TRBV11-2 and TRBJ1-2, is EAGVAQSPRYKIIEKRQSVAFWCNPISGHATLYWYQQILGQGPKLLIQFQNNGVVDDSQLPKDRFSAERLKGVDSTLKIQPAKLEDSAVYLCASTERGWDGYTFGSGTRLTVV.

The chain couples TRBV7-2 to TRBJ2-7; the D gene is possibly TRBD2 (6 bases). The ends were cut back, 1 base at V and 7 bases at J, with 8 bases in the middle. This CDR3 region has 12 residues. CDR1 SGHTA and CDR2 FQGNSA come from the germline V gene. CDR3 residues: CASSLDGGEQYF. For the CDR3, the DNA is TGTGCCAGCAGCTTAGACGGGGGTGAGCAGTACTTC.